The 27 T cell receptor beta chains below all came from one sample that was sequenced in a study of control samples from healthy donors and cancer patients. Libraries were prepared by immunoSEQ multiplex PCR; TCRdb keeps only in-frame clonotypes and omits some of them. The repertoire holds over 200,000 clones, with over 70% as singletons. Sequenced material: PBMCs. The receptor source for this set is an older woman with lung cancer.

The J gene is TRBJ1-2, the V gene TRBV14; possible D gene TRBD1, 6 bases. Germline V gives CDR1 SGHDN, CDR2 FVKESK. V gave up 3 bases and J gave up 4 bases, with 15 bases separating them. The CDR3 consists of 15 residues. The CDR3 is CASSQGSDRGYGYTF. In DNA, the CDR3 is TGTGCCAGCAGCCAGGGATCGGACAGAGGCTATGGCTACACCTTC.

CDR3: CASSAGTTYEQYF. CDR3 sequence (DNA): TGCGCCAGCAGCGCCGGGACTACCTACGAGCAGTACTTC. V gene TRBV5-1 combines with J gene TRBJ2-7; 7 positions match TRBD2. The CDR3 consists of 13 residues. The V gene end was trimmed by 4 bases and the J gene end by 2 bases; junction bases not matched to a gene: 3. Germline V CDR1 and CDR2: SGHRS, YFSETQ. Full variable domain (outside the CDR3, taken from reference TRBV5-1 and TRBJ2-7): KAGVTQTPRYLIKTRGQQVTLSCSPISGHRSVSWYQQTPGQGLQFLFEYFSETQRNKGNFPGRFSGRQFSNSRSEMNVSTLELGDSALYLCASSAGTTYEQYFGPGTRLTVT.

With regard to this clone: The junction departs from the called germline gene at one end, perhaps through a read error. This rearrangement joins TRBV2 to TRBJ1-1, with 7 bases that match TRBD1. Germline values: CDR1 SNHLY, CDR2 FYNNEI. The CDR3 is 14 amino acids. The CDR3 protein is CASSIRGRNIEAFF. The CDR3, as DNA: TGTGCCAGCAGTATTAGGGGGCGGAACATTGAAGCTTTCTTT. The full variable domain, its missing parts supplied by reference TRBV2 and TRBJ1-1, is EPEVTQTPSHQVTQMGQEVILRCVPISNHLYFYWYRQILGQKVEFLVSFYNNEISEKSEIFDDQFSVERPDGSNFTLKIRSTKLEDSAMYFCASSIRGRNIEAFFGQGTRLTVV.

This CDR3 reads CASSTVGQIGQPQHF. CDR3 nucleotide sequence: TGCGCCAGCAGCACGGTGGGCCAGATAGGTCAGCCCCAGCATTTT. The chain couples TRBV4-1 to TRBJ1-5; no firm D call. Germline lookup yields CDR1 MGHRA and CDR2 YSYEKL. The CDR3 runs to 15 residues. V was shortened by 5 bases and J by 6 bases, with 17 bases between the two germline ends.

The chain carries TRBV20-1 and TRBJ2-1; 10 nucleotides agree with TRBD2. Germline V gene sequence: CDR1 DFQATT, CDR2 SNEGSKA (reference sequence). With 6 bases clipped from V and 14 bases from J, the junction kept 7 bases outside the gene matches. The CDR3 totals 11 residues. CDR3 residues: CSARTSGNKFF. CDR3 nucleotides: TGCAGTGCCCGCACTAGCGGGAATAAGTTCTTC.

This clone has a count of ten or more. The V call is TRBV7-9, the J call TRBJ2-1; the match to TRBD1 covers 9 bases. There are 15 residues in the CDR3. The V segment lost 7 bases and the J segment 10 bases; nucleotides outside the gene matches: 14. Looked up from germline, CDR1 is SEHNR and CDR2 is FQNEAQ (reference sequence). The CDR3 here is CASTKTGTGSEEQFF. DNA for the CDR3: TGTGCCAGCACCAAAACCGGGACAGGGAGTGAGGAGCAGTTCTTC.

This clone was counted between two and nine times. Additional DNA sequences in this sample encode the identical CDR3. V and J are TRBV18 and TRBJ1-5; D remains unclear. Germline V gives CDR1 KGHSH, CDR2 LQKENI. The V end was cut by 3 bases, the J end by 0 bases, with 6 bases between. The CDR3 is made up of 14 amino acids. The DNA for the CDR3 is TGTGCCAGCTCACCCTTGGATAGCAATCAGCCCCAGCATTTT. Its protein product is CASSPLDSNQPQHF.

The chain combines TRBV6-5 with TRBJ2-7; the D gene is possibly TRBD1 (7 bases). The germline CDR1 and CDR2 sequences are MNHEY and SVGAGI. The CDR3 totals 14 residues. V dropped 7 bases and J dropped 7 bases, with 20 bases sitting between them. Written as DNA, the CDR3 is TGTGCCAGCAAGCGGGCAGGGGGATCTTATGAGCAGTACTTC. Protein: CASKRAGGSYEQYF.

V is TRBV6-6 and J is TRBJ2-3, with a tentative D call TRBD1 (5 bases). Trimming took 2 bases from V and 5 from J, leaving 11 bases between them. The germline CDR1 and CDR2 sequences are MNHNY and SVGAGI (reference sequence). The CDR3 consists of 14 residues. CDR3 protein: CASSYGQGLDTQYF. The DNA of the CDR3 is TGTGCCAGCAGTTACGGGCAGGGATTAGATACGCAGTATTTT.

This rearrangement joins TRBV6-5 to TRBJ1-1; D is uncertain. This CDR3 has 14 residues. V was trimmed by 5 bases and J by 1 base, leaving 11 bases between them. Germline CDR1 and CDR2: MNHEY and SVGAGI. CDR3 loop: CASSPATSNTEAFF. The DNA for the CDR3 is TGTGCCAGCAGTCCGGCTACATCGAACACTGAAGCTTTCTTT.

This chain uses TRBV5-1 with TRBJ2-1, with TRBD2 matching 12 bases. Germline V lookup: CDR1 SGHRS, CDR2 YFSETQ. V lost 0 bases to trimming and J lost 7 bases; unmatched junction nucleotides: 8. The CDR3 length is 17 residues. CDR3 sequence: CASSLAASGGVWNEQFF. Written as DNA, the CDR3 is TGCGCCAGCAGCTTGGCGGCTAGCGGGGGGGTATGGAATGAGCAGTTCTTC. The whole variable domain, remainder taken from reference TRBV5-1 and TRBJ2-1, is KAGVTQTPRYLIKTRGQQVTLSCSPISGHRSVSWYQQTPGQGLQFLFEYFSETQRNKGNFPGRFSGRQFSNSRSEMNVSTLELGDSALYLCASSLAASGGVWNEQFFGPGTRLTVL.

The sample holds many counts of this clone. The chain employs TRBV2 and TRBJ2-7; no definite D call. The CDR3 totals 12 residues. V lost 7 bases and J 1 base, leaving 8 bases between the germline ends. CDR1 and CDR2 from the germline V gene are SNHLY and FYNNEI. The CDR3 is CASKDQSYEQYF. The CDR3 DNA reads as TGTGCCAGCAAAGACCAATCCTACGAGCAGTACTTC.

The rearrangement uses TRBV7-8 and TRBJ1-1; 7 bases are a match to TRBD1. The trim removed 2 bases at V and 4 bases at J, leaving 10 bases unmatched. The length of the CDR3 is 16 residues. The germline CDR1 and CDR2 sequences are SGHVS and FQNEAQ. CDR3 amino acids: CASSLLTGRDGTEAFF. The CDR3 DNA reads as TGTGCCAGCAGCTTATTGACAGGGAGAGATGGCACTGAAGCTTTCTTT.

V is TRBV27 and J is TRBJ2-2; D gene uncertain. Per the germline V gene, CDR1 is MNHEY and CDR2 is SMNVEV (reference sequence). With 5 bases removed from V and 4 bases from J, the gap between germline ends came to 11 bases. The CDR3 has 14 residues. In DNA form, the CDR3 reads TGTGCCAGCAGTCCGGAAACCCGCACCGGGGAGCTGTTTTTT. As protein: CASSPETRTGELFF.

The V gene is TRBV27, the J gene TRBJ1-3; D is undetermined. Germline CDR1 reads MNHEY; CDR2 reads SMNVEV (reference sequence). CDR3 size: 14 residues. Trimming left V 5 bases short and J 0 bases short, with 8 bases between. CDR3 DNA sequence: TGTGCCAGCAGTGGGAAGAGCTCTGGAAACACCATATATTTT. This translates into CASSGKSSGNTIYF.

This clone was picked up one time. Other DNA sequences within the sample encode an identical CDR3. The chain has TRBV7-9 and TRBJ2-7, with D perhaps matching TRBD2 (6 bases). Germline V gene data show CDR1 as SEHNR and CDR2 as FQNEAQ (reference sequence). V was clipped by 0 bases and J by 3 bases, with 6 bases between them. CDR3 size: 13 residues. Here the CDR3 DNA reads TGTGCCAGCAGCTTAGCGGGAGGCTACGAGCAGTACTTC. This sequence encodes CASSLAGGYEQYF.

This chain links TRBV7-8 with TRBJ2-7, with TRBD2 matching 7 bases. This CDR3 is 15 amino acids long. The germline V gene encodes CDR1 SGHVS and CDR2 FQNEAQ. Trimming at V came to 7 bases and at J to 5 bases, leaving 14 bases not matched to a gene. CDR3 protein: CASKGRVAVTDEQYF. CDR3 coding DNA: TGTGCCAGCAAGGGGAGGGTAGCGGTGACCGACGAGCAGTACTTC.

The chain carries TRBV5-1 and TRBJ1-1; D unresolved. The CDR3 is 13 amino acids. Germline V gene data show CDR1 as SGHRS and CDR2 as YFSETQ. V was clipped by 1 base and J by 5 bases, with 9 bases between them. CDR3: CASSLSPRTEAFF. DNA for the CDR3: TGCGCCAGCAGCTTGTCCCCGAGAACTGAAGCTTTCTTT.

The genes are TRBV7-7 and TRBJ2-2, with D tentatively TRBD2 (6 bases). Germline lookup yields CDR1 SSHAT and CDR2 FNYEAQ (reference sequence). CDR3 length: 17 amino acids. Trimming removed 1 base at V and 2 bases at J, with 14 bases between. The CDR3 DNA is TGTGCCAGCAGCTTAGTAGCCGGGACTGATAACACCGGGGAGCTGTTTTTT. Encoded protein: CASSLVAGTDNTGELFF.

As DNA, the CDR3 is TGTGCCAGCTCACCACCGGCAGGGGGCACCGGGGAGCTGTTTTTT. Protein: CASSPPAGGTGELFF. This sequence joins TRBV18 and TRBJ2-2; 7 bases line up with TRBD1. Germline V lookup: CDR1 KGHSH, CDR2 LQKENI. The CDR3 contains 15 residues. J gave up 4 bases and V 0 bases, and 2 bases lay outside the gene matches. Full variable domain (missing parts from reference TRBV18 and TRBJ2-2): NAGVMQNPRHLVRRRGQEARLRCSPMKGHSHVYWYRQLPEEGLKFMVYLQKENIIDESGMPKERFSAEFPKEGPSILRIQQVVRGDSAAYFCASSPPAGGTGELFFGEGSRLTVL.

The V and J genes are TRBV5-1 and TRBJ2-2; perhaps TRBD1 as D (5 bases). CDR1 and CDR2 (germline): SGHRS, YFSETQ. The CDR3 runs 16 residues. V lost 4 bases and J 2 bases, leaving 15 bases between the germline ends. The CDR3 loop reads CASSLTDLLNTGELFF. The CDR3 DNA reads as TGCGCCAGCAGCCTGACAGACCTTTTAAACACCGGGGAGCTGTTTTTT.

Turning to this clone: The sample has other DNA sequences that encode this CDR3 too. J is TRBJ1-1 and V is TRBV5-1, with D possibly TRBD1 on 6 matching bases. The CDR3 has 14 amino acids. Germline-derived CDR1 and CDR2 are SGHRS and YFSETQ. V lost 1 base and J lost 1, with 8 bases in between. The CDR3 coding sequence is TGCGCCAGCAGCTTGCAGGGGCAGAACACTGAAGCTTTCTTT. This encodes CASSLQGQNTEAFF. Full variable domain (rest looked up from reference TRBV5-1 and TRBJ1-1): KAGVTQTPRYLIKTRGQQVTLSCSPISGHRSVSWYQQTPGQGLQFLFEYFSETQRNKGNFPGRFSGRQFSNSRSEMNVSTLELGDSALYLCASSLQGQNTEAFFGQGTRLTVV.

The chain recombines TRBV10-3 with TRBJ1-1, with D unclear. CDR3 length equals 14 residues. V lost 2 bases to trimming and J lost 2 bases, with 9 bases between them. Germline loops: CDR1 ENHRY, CDR2 SYGVKD. CDR3 bases: TGTGCCATCAGTGAGCGCACTCTTAACACTGAAGCTTTCTTT. The encoded protein is CAISERTLNTEAFF.

This chain connects TRBV27 to TRBJ1-2; 9 bases match TRBD1. This CDR3 is built from 17 residues. J gave up 4 bases and V 0 bases, and 9 bases lay outside the gene matches. Germline values: CDR1 MNHEY, CDR2 SMNVEV (reference sequence). Here the CDR3 DNA reads TGTGCCAGCAGTTTATCCCCTTCGGGACAGGGCCCCTATGGCTACACCTTC. Translating it yields CASSLSPSGQGPYGYTF.

The rearrangement uses TRBV19 and TRBJ2-7; 7 positions match TRBD1. V lost 7 bases, J lost 6 bases, and 9 bases stayed unmatched. CDR3 size: 13 residues. The germline V gene has CDR1 LNHDA and CDR2 SQIVND (reference sequence). CDR3 residues: CASKLGGSGEQYF. The DNA of the CDR3 is TGTGCCAGTAAGCTAGGGGGCAGCGGCGAGCAGTACTTC. Full variable domain (remainder filled in from reference TRBV19 and TRBJ2-7): DGGITQSPKYLFRKEGQNVTLSCEQNLNHDAMYWYRQDPGQGLRLIYYSQIVNDFQKGDIAEGYSVSREKKESFPLTVTSAQKNPTAFYLCASKLGGSGEQYFGPGTRLTVT.

The genes are TRBV11-1 and TRBJ2-2, with TRBD1 as a possible D gene (5 bases). This CDR3 is 13 amino acids long. V was cut by 5 bases and J by 6 bases, with 10 bases left in between. Germline V gene lookup returns CDR1 SGHAT and CDR2 FQDESV (reference sequence). As DNA, the CDR3 is TGTGCCAGCAGCCAAACGACAGCCGGGGAGCTGTTTTTT. Translation gives CASSQTTAGELFF.

The chain combines TRBV7-2 with TRBJ1-2; 9 positions agree with TRBD1. Per the germline V gene, CDR1 is SGHTA and CDR2 is FQGNSA. The V segment lost 5 bases and the J segment 1 base; nucleotides outside the gene matches: 5. CDR3 size: 15 residues. CDR3 sequence: CASSRDRDYNYGYTF. CDR3 in DNA: TGTGCCAGCAGCCGGGACAGGGATTATAACTATGGCTACACCTTC.